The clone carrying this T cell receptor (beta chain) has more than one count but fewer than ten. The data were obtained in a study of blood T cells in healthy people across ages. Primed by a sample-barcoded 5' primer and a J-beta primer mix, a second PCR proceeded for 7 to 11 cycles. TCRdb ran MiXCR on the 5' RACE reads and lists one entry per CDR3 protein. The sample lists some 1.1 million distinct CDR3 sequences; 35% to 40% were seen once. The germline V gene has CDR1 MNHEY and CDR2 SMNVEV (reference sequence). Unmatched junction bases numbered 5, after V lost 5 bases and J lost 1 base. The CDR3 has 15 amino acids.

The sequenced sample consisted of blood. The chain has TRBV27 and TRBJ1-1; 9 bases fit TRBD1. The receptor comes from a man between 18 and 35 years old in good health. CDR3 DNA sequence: TGTGCCAGCAGTCCCTGGGACAGGGAGAACACTGAAGCTTTCTTT. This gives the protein CASSPWDRENTEAFF.